A single sample gave rise to the 8 T cell receptor beta chains below, sequenced in a study of Graves' ophthalmopathy and Graves' hyperthyroidism. Amplification of TCR beta CDR3 regions used RNA transcripts. HTBI primers primed a first-round RT-PCR, and a second-round multiplex PCR followed. TCRdb re-called the multiplex PCR reads through MiXCR, storing one row per CDR3 protein. The sample lists about 410,000 distinct CDR3 sequences; around 18% were seen once. Material for sequencing was peripheral blood. The receptors were gathered from a woman younger than 30 with Graves' ophthalmopathy.

This clonotype was observed many times. The chain has TRBV6-2 or TRBV6-3 and TRBJ1-1; 8 bases line up with TRBD1. This CDR3 comprises 17 residues. Trimming removed 6 bases from V and 5 bases from J; junction bases left unmatched: 17. CDR1 and CDR2 from the germline V gene are MNHEY and SVGEGT. CDR3 sequence reads: CASRPSNFRGRGTEAFF. CDR3 nucleotide sequence: TGTGCCAGCAGGCCATCTAACTTCAGGGGGCGCGGAACTGAAGCTTTCTTT.

This clonotype was seen a few times. The chain is built from TRBV6-5 and TRBJ1-2; 8 positions agree with TRBD1. CDR1 is MNHEY and CDR2 is SVGAGI in the germline V gene. V shed 6 bases and J 5 bases; nucleotides not matched to a gene: 11. This CDR3 has 15 residues. CDR3 residues: CASSLPQTGDYGYTF. The CDR3 coding sequence is TGTGCCAGCAGCTTACCCCAGACAGGGGATTATGGCTACACCTTC.

This chain joins TRBV28 and TRBJ2-7; 9 bases line up with TRBD1. This CDR3 has 14 amino acids. CDR1 is MDHEN and CDR2 is SYDVKM in the germline V gene. J gave up 4 bases and V 7 bases, and 8 bases lay outside the gene matches. The DNA of the CDR3 is TGTGCCAGCATCGATACGGGACAGGGATACGAGCAGTACTTC. Translated: CASIDTGQGYEQYF.

This clonotype occurred many times. The CDR3 nucleotides are TGTGCCAGCAGTATGACAGATTACGAGCAGTACTTC. This encodes CASSMTDYEQYF. The chain carries TRBV12-3 or TRBV12-4 and TRBJ2-7, with D perhaps matching TRBD1 (5 bases). V lost 5 bases to trimming and J lost 4 bases, with 9 bases between them. This CDR3 contains 12 residues.

This clonotype was observed at least ten times. V usage is TRBV27 and J usage is TRBJ1-1; TRBD1 might be the D (5 bases). There are 13 residues in the CDR3. Trimming cost V 0 bases and J 7 bases, with 9 bases left between them. Germline lookup yields CDR1 MNHEY and CDR2 SMNVEV (reference sequence). CDR3 protein: CASSLSTEVEAFF. As DNA, the CDR3 is TGTGCCAGCAGTTTATCGACAGAAGTTGAAGCTTTCTTT.

This clonotype showed up many times. V gene TRBV12-3 or TRBV12-4 combines with J gene TRBJ1-1; 7 positions agree with TRBD1. The CDR3 runs to 17 residues. The trim removed 1 base at V and 1 base at J, leaving 9 bases unmatched. In DNA form, the CDR3 reads TGTGCCAGCAGTTTAGAGGGGGCAATCACCCCGAACACTGAAGCTTTCTTT. Protein: CASSLEGAITPNTEAFF.

V and J are TRBV6-5 and TRBJ2-7, with a tentative D call TRBD1 (6 bases). Germline CDR1 is MNHEY and CDR2 is SVGAGI. The V end was cut by 5 bases, the J end by 7 bases, with 18 bases between. The CDR3 is made up of 14 amino acids. CDR3: CASSIQGAPGEQYF. DNA of the CDR3: TGTGCCAGCAGTATACAGGGAGCCCCAGGAGAGCAGTACTTC.

This clonotype showed up many times. This sequence joins TRBV12-3 or TRBV12-4 and TRBJ2-2; D is uncertain. The CDR3 sequence is 13 residues long. Trimming shortened V by 3 bases and J by 1 base, and 3 bases separated the two germline ends. The CDR3 is CASSFRNTGELFF. The CDR3 DNA is TGTGCCAGCAGTTTCAGGAACACCGGGGAGCTGTTTTTT.